The subject of this entry is one TCR beta chain. Other DNA sequences in this sample translate to the same CDR3. The data were obtained in a study of blood T cell repertoires in COVID-19. The wider study: Acute and convalescent COVID-19 samples came from the United States, Italy and Spain.

The germline V gene encodes CDR1 SGHNT and CDR2 YYREEE (reference sequence). The germline V and J ends were trimmed by 0 bases and 1 base, with 5 bases remaining between them. The CDR3 length is 13 residues. As originally analysed: Reference gene primer amplification yielded estimated nucleated cell counts. Clones were read by immunoSEQ multiplex PCR, and TCRdb kept only the in-frame ones, dropping some. From that table come the V and J calls and clone size; the DNA was used to work out D and trimming. Among roughly 380,000 clones, about 88% were seen once, and the ten largest hold over 1%. This chain joins TRBV5-4 and TRBJ2-7, with D unresolved. Specimen: PBMCs or T cells enriched from blood (not recorded which). The origin of this receptor is a woman in her twenties or thirties who had been exposed to COVID-19. The CDR3 loop is CASSLGQSYEQYF. In nucleotides, the CDR3 is TGTGCCAGCAGCTTGGGCCAGTCCTACGAGCAGTACTTC.